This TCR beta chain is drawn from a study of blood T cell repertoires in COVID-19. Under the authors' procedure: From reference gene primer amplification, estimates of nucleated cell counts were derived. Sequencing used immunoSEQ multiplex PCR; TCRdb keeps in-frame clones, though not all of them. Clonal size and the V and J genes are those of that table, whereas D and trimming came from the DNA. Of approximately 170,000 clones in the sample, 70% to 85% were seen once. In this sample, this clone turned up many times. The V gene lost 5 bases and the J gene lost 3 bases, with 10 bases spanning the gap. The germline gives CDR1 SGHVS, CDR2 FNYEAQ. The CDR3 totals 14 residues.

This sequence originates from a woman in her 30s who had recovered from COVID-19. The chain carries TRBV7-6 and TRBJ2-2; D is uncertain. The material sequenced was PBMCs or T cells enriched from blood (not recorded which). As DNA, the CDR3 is TGTGCCAGCAGCACCGGTTCCTACACCGGGGAGCTGTTTTTT. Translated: CASSTGSYTGELFF.